Described below is a single T cell receptor (beta chain) sequence and its context. Its antigen is unidentified. CD8 cells classed as naive were CD45RO-negative and positively selected for CCR7, excluding terminally differentiated effector memory CD45RA+ cells. This entry belongs to a study of shared clonotypes between healthy human individuals. Whole-study results and caveats: Non-shared clonotypes showed lower generation probabilities than clonotypes common to all four donors.

Method: immunoSEQ multiplex PCR; TCRdb's copy keeps in-frame clones and lacks some. In the table there are just over 2,000,000 clones, about 95% of which are singletons. Sequencing was carried out using naive CD8+ T cells sorted from blood. The sequence was collected from a man aged 18 to 30 in good health.

The CDR3 region has the DNA TGTGCCAGCAGCTCAGGACAGGGCCAACTGAACACTGAAGCTTTCTTT. Amino acids: CASSSGQGQLNTEAFF. The rearrangement uses TRBV7-9 and TRBJ1-1; 8 bases map to TRBD1. The V segment lost 4 bases and the J segment 0 bases; nucleotides outside the gene matches: 7. The CDR3 length is 16 residues. CDR1 is SEHNR and CDR2 is FQNEAQ in the germline V gene (reference sequence).